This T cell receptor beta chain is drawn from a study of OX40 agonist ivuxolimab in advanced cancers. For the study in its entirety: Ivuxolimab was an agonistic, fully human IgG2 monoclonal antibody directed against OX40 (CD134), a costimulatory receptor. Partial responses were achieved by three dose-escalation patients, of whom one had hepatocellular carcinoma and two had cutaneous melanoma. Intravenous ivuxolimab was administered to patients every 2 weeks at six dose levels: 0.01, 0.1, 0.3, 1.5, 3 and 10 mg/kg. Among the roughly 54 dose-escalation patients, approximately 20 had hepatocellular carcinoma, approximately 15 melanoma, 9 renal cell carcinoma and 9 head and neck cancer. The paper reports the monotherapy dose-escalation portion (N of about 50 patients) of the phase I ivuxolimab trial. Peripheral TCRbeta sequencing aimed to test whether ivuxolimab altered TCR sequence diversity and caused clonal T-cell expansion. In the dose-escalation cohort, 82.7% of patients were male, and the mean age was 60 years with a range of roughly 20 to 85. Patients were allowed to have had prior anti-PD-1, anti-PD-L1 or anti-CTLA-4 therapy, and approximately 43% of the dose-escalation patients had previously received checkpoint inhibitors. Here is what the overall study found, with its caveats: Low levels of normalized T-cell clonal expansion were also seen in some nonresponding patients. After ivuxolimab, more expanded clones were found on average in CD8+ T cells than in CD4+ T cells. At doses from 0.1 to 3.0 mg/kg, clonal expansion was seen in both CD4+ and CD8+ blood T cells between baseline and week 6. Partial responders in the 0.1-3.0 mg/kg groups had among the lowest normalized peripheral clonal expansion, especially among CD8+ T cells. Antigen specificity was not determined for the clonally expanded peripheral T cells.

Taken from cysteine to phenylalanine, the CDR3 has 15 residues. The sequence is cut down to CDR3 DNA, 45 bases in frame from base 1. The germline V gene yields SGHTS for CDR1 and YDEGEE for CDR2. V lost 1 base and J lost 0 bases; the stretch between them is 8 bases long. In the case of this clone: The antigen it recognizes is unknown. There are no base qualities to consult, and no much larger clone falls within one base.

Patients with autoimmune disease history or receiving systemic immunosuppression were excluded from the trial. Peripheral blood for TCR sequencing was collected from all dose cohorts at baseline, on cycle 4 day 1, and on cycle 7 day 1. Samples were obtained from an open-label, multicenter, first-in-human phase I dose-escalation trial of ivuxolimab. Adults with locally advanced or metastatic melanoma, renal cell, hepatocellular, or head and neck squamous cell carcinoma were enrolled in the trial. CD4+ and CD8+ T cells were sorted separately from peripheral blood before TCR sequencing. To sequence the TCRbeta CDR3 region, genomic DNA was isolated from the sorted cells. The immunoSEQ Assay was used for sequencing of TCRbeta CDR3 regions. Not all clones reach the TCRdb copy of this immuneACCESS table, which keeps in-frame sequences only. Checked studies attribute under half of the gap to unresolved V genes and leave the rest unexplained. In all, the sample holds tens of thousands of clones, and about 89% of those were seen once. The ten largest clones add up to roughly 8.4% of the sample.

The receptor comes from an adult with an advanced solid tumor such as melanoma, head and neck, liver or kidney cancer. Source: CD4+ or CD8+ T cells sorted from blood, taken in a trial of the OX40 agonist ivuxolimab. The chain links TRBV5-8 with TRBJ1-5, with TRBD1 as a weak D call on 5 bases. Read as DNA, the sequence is TGTGCCAGCAGCTTGCAGGGTTATAGCAATCAGCCCCAGCATTTT. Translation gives CASSLQGYSNQPQHF.